This TCR beta chain comes out of a study of cytomegalovirus exposure and HLA in healthy donors. The PCR had 60 Vbeta and 13 Jbeta primers. Clones were sequenced by immunoSEQ multiplex PCR, and TCRdb holds only the in-frame ones, with some missing. This table holds roughly 120,000 clones. Germline V gene sequence: CDR1 MDHEN, CDR2 SYDVKM. The CDR3 totals 15 residues. Trimming took off 3 bases at V and 3 bases at J, with 12 bases between the two ends. Sequenced material: PBMCs. This clonotype was sampled from a man under 40 in good health and CMV-seronegative. The rearrangement uses TRBV28 and TRBJ1-5, with D possibly matching TRBD1 (6 bases). The CDR3 DNA sequence: TGTGCCAGCAGTTTCTCAGGGGCATTCAATCAGCCCCAGCATTTT. This translates into CASSFSGAFNQPQHF. Complete variable domain (other parts from reference TRBV28 and TRBJ1-5): DVKVTQSSRYLVKRTGEKVFLECVQDMDHENMFWYRQDPGLGLRLIYFSYDVKMKEKGDIPEGYSVSREKKERFSLILESASTNQTSMYLCASSFSGAFNQPQHFGDGTRLSIL.